This TCR beta chain was observed in a study of T cell responses to AZD1222 COVID-19 vaccine. Regarding the study as a whole: Elevations in Spike-specific TCR breadth and depth followed administration of two AZD1222 doses. Spike-spanning, vaccine-associated CD4 TCRs were dominant at 160-218 and 743-854.

Trimming cost V 6 bases and J 5 bases, with 11 bases left between them. The CDR3 length is 13 residues. Germline lookup yields CDR1 MNHEY and CDR2 SMNVEV (reference sequence). For this clone: Its matching antigen is unknown.

The data were produced by immunoSEQ multiplex PCR, yet TCRdb's version contains in-frame clones alone and is incomplete. The table records over 100,000 clones, 90% of them present only once. This specimen consisted of peripheral blood, obtained on day 0 of AZD1222 vaccination. The TCR comes from an adult in good health. J is TRBJ1-5 and V is TRBV27; D possibly corresponds to TRBD1 (6 bases). CDR3 DNA sequence: TGTGCCAGCAGCCAGGACAGTTATCAGCCCCAGCATTTT. Translating gives CASSQDSYQPQHF.